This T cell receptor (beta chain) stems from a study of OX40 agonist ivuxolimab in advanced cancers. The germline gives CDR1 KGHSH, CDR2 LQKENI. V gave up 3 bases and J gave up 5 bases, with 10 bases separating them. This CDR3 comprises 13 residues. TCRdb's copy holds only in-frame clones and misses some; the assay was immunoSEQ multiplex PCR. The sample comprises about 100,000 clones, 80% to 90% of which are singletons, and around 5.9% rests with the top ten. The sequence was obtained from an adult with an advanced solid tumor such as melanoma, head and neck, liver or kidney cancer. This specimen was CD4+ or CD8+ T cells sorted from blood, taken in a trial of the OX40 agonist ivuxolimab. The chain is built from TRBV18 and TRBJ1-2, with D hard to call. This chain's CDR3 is CASSPPDGYGYTF. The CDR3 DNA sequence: TGTGCCAGCTCACCCCCGGATGGGTATGGCTACACCTTC.